The 18 T cell receptor beta chains below were found in one sample sequenced in a study of T cell changes during pregnancy in multiple sclerosis. Assay used: immunoSEQ multiplex PCR; TCRdb lists only in-frame clones, some missing. The sample contains roughly 20,000 clones, roughly nine tenths of which appear only once. Material: CD8+ T cells from peripheral blood mononuclear cells, obtained in the second trimester of pregnancy. The receptor source for this set is a female donor in good health, enrolled as a control in a pregnancy study.

V gene TRBV6-4 combines with J gene TRBJ2-1, with 9 bases aligning to TRBD2. After removal of 0 bases from V and 3 bases from J, the junction contained 0 bases not matched to a gene. The CDR3 is made up of 15 amino acids. Germline loops: CDR1 MRHNA, CDR2 SNTAGT. CDR3 bases: TGTGCCAGCAGTGACTCAGCGGGGGGCTACAATGAGCAGTTCTTC. Protein: CASSDSAGGYNEQFF.

The V gene is TRBV28, the J gene TRBJ2-1; D is uncertain. CDR3 length equals 17 residues. The V and J ends lost 1 base and 6 bases respectively, with 19 bases between them. In germline, CDR1 is MDHEN, CDR2 SYDVKM. This CDR3 reads CASSLSPFTQRVNEQFF. The DNA for the CDR3 is TGTGCCAGCAGTTTATCCCCCTTCACTCAGCGAGTCAATGAGCAGTTCTTC. Drawing the rest from reference TRBV28 and TRBJ2-1, the complete variable domain is DVKVTQSSRYLVKRTGEKVFLECVQDMDHENMFWYRQDPGLGLRLIYFSYDVKMKEKGDIPEGYSVSREKKERFSLILESASTNQTSMYLCASSLSPFTQRVNEQFFGPGTRLTVL.

The CDR3 coding sequence is TGTGCCAGCAGTGAAGCAACAGGGGGCAATCAGCCCCAGCATTTT. As protein: CASSEATGGNQPQHF. The chain employs TRBV6-1 and TRBJ1-5; 7 bases fit TRBD1. V trimming: 0 bases; J trimming: 2 bases; junction bases outside the gene matches: 1. The CDR3 totals 15 residues. Germline CDR1 reads MNHNS; CDR2 reads SASEGT.

V gene TRBV5-6 combines with J gene TRBJ2-2, with 12 bases fitting TRBD2. Germline-derived CDR1 and CDR2 are SGHDT and YYEEEE. The CDR3 is made up of 18 amino acids. Germline trimming cut 0 bases from V and 5 bases from J; bases unmatched to any gene: 8. The CDR3 loop is CASSLAGLAGSLTGELFF. CDR3 coding DNA: TGTGCCAGCAGCTTGGCCGGACTAGCGGGGTCGCTGACCGGGGAGCTGTTTTTT.

Worth noting for this clone: Additional DNA sequences in this sample encode the identical CDR3. V and J are TRBV6-4 and TRBJ2-1; 10 bases map to TRBD2. The germline gives CDR1 MRHNA, CDR2 SNTAGT. The CDR3 is made up of 15 amino acids. Trimming at V came to 4 bases and at J to 3 bases, leaving 3 bases not matched to a gene. DNA for the CDR3: TGTGCCAGCAGTGCCGGGACTAGCGACTACAATGAGCAGTTCTTC. Translating it yields CASSAGTSDYNEQFF.

In this sample, this clone turned up once. This chain uses TRBV10-1 with TRBJ2-7, with 7 bases fitting TRBD1. The V gene's germline CDR1 is WNHNN and CDR2 SYGVQD (reference sequence). With V trimmed by 4 bases and J by 4 bases, 4 bases remained unmatched. The CDR3 length is 13 residues. The CDR3 region is CASSARGIYEQYF. CDR3 nucleotides: TGCGCCAGCAGTGCCAGGGGGATTTACGAGCAGTACTTC.

The J gene is TRBJ2-2, the V gene TRBV5-4; no clear D. CDR3 length: 14 amino acids. Trimming shortened V by 0 bases and J by 7 bases, and 10 bases separated the two germline ends. Germline values: CDR1 SGHNT, CDR2 YYREEE (reference sequence). The CDR3 sequence is CASSLGETSGELFF. CDR3 coding DNA: TGTGCCAGCAGCTTGGGAGAGACAAGCGGGGAGCTGTTTTTT.

The chain is built from TRBV4-1 and TRBJ2-7; 10 bases map to TRBD2. Per the germline V gene, CDR1 is MGHRA and CDR2 is YSYEKL. The junction had 6 bases not matched to a gene; V was cut back by 0 bases and J by 4 bases. The CDR3 is made up of 16 amino acids. The CDR3 loop is CASSQDGLAVIYEQYF. Written as DNA, the CDR3 is TGCGCCAGCAGCCAAGATGGACTAGCGGTGATTTACGAGCAGTACTTC.

This chain connects TRBV7-9 to TRBJ2-7, with D maybe TRBD2 (6 bases). Per germline, CDR1 SEHNR and CDR2 FQNEAQ (reference sequence). The CDR3 is 13 residues long. Trimming pared 5 bases from V and 4 bases from J, leaving 12 bases between. CDR3 protein: CASSVPGVYEQYF. As DNA, the CDR3 is TGTGCCAGCAGCGTCCCGGGGGTGTACGAGCAGTACTTC.

The chain links TRBV7-9 to TRBJ2-2, with D possibly matching TRBD2 (7 bases). V lost 4 bases and J lost 6, with 9 bases in between. CDR3 size: 13 residues. Germline CDR1 reads SEHNR; CDR2 reads FQNEAQ (reference sequence). The CDR3 sequence: CASSSGGPGELFF. CDR3 DNA sequence: TGTGCCAGCAGCTCGGGGGGCCCCGGGGAGCTGTTTTTT.

This rearrangement joins TRBV6-5 to TRBJ1-1; D may be TRBD1 (5 bases). The CDR3 contains 12 residues. With 5 bases removed from V and 4 bases from J, the gap between germline ends came to 8 bases. Germline V gene lookup returns CDR1 MNHEY and CDR2 SVGAGI. CDR3 amino acids: CASSRGSTEAFF. In nucleotides, the CDR3 is TGTGCCAGCAGTCGGGGGAGCACTGAAGCTTTCTTT.

The chain couples TRBV6-1 to TRBJ2-5, with 11 bases aligning to TRBD2. CDR3 length: 15 amino acids. The germline gives CDR1 MNHNS, CDR2 SASEGT. V lost 6 bases and J lost 2; bases outside the gene matches: 5. CDR3 coding DNA: TGTGCCAGCAGGGAGCTAGCGGGGGGACAAGAGACCCAGTACTTC. It translates to CASRELAGGQETQYF.

J is TRBJ2-1 and V is TRBV27, with 7 bases matching TRBD2. CDR3 length: 15 residues. Trimming removed 2 bases from V and 3 bases from J; junction bases left unmatched: 4. Germline V CDR1 and CDR2: MNHEY, SMNVEV (reference sequence). CDR3 sequence: CASSLVAGVYNEQFF. In nucleotides, the CDR3 is TGTGCCAGCAGTTTAGTAGCGGGCGTCTACAATGAGCAGTTCTTC.

The chain carries TRBV4-2 and TRBJ2-7, with 9 bases fitting TRBD1. CDR1 LGHNA and CDR2 YNFKEQ come from the germline V gene. The CDR3 has 16 residues. J gave up 1 base and V 1 base, and 5 bases lay outside the gene matches. The CDR3 spells CASSQGVGTGSYEQYF. The CDR3, as DNA: TGTGCCAGCAGCCAAGGGGTCGGGACAGGGTCCTACGAGCAGTACTTC.

The V gene is TRBV28, the J gene TRBJ1-5, with a possible D match to TRBD1 (5 bases). The CDR3 runs to 15 residues. Looked up from germline, CDR1 is MDHEN and CDR2 is SYDVKM. V lost 7 bases and J 1 base, leaving 14 bases between the germline ends. The CDR3 DNA is TGTGCCAGCACCTGGGGGGTGCTCAGCAATCAGCCCCAGCATTTT. It encodes CASTWGVLSNQPQHF.

The J gene is TRBJ1-5, the V gene TRBV5-5; no clear D gene. The ends were cut back, 4 bases at V and 7 bases at J, with 12 bases in the middle. This CDR3 contains 13 residues. Germline V gene data show CDR1 as SGHKS and CDR2 as YYEKEE (reference sequence). In nucleotides, the CDR3 is TGTGCCAGCAGCCCGGGGTATACGCAGCCCCAGCATTTT. This gives the protein CASSPGYTQPQHF.

The CDR3 sequence: CASNLGQGEQYF. The CDR3 DNA reads as TGTGCCAGCAATCTAGGACAAGGCGAGCAGTACTTC. The V gene is TRBV13, the J gene TRBJ2-7; a possible D gene is TRBD1 (5 bases). The CDR3 totals 12 residues. The V end was cut by 7 bases, the J end by 6 bases, with 13 bases between. Germline CDR1 and CDR2: PRHDT and FYEKMQ (reference sequence).

The gene calls are TRBV28 and TRBJ2-7; the match to TRBD1 covers 7 bases. Germline V lookup: CDR1 MDHEN, CDR2 SYDVKM. V lost 10 bases, J lost 0 bases, and 6 bases stayed unmatched. This CDR3 spans 13 amino acids. DNA for the CDR3: TGTGCCACTCTCGGGACAGCCTCCTACGAGCAGTACTTC. Protein product: CATLGTASYEQYF.